The sequence of this TCR beta chain was determined in a study of T cell responses to AZD1222 COVID-19 vaccine. The study, taken as a whole, reports: Spike-wide coverage was observed for vaccine-associated CD4 TCRs, with dominant responses at 160-218 and 743-854. Targets within unmutated variant regions were reportedly found for nearly half of spike-specific TCRs. The study found Spike-specific TCR breadth and depth rose after two AZD1222 doses. Donors, mostly white British, included more females; clonal diversity was possibly underestimated.

Remarks on this clone: The antigen is unknown.

Sequencing was performed with immunoSEQ multiplex PCR; in TCRdb, only in-frame clones are kept and a portion is missing. The sample includes 120,000 or so clones, approximately 90% of them seen just once. In germline, CDR1 is SGHKS, CDR2 YYEKEE (reference sequence). V was pared by 0 bases and J by 0 bases, with 10 bases between. The CDR3 runs to 16 residues. This TCR came from an adult in good health. The V gene is TRBV5-5, the J gene TRBJ1-3; maybe TRBD1 (5 bases). The sample here was peripheral blood, taken on day 0 of AZD1222 vaccination. The CDR3 coding sequence is TGTGCCAGCAGCTTGGCCGGGACCGACTCTGGAAACACCATATATTTT. Translation gives CASSLAGTDSGNTIYF. Together with reference TRBV5-5 and TRBJ1-3, the CDR3 gives the full variable domain: DAGVTQSPTHLIKTRGQQVTLRCSPISGHKSVSWYQQVLGQGPQFIFQYYEKEERGRGNFPDRFSARQFPNYSSELNVNALLLGDSALYLCASSLAGTDSGNTIYFGEGSWLTVV.